These T cell receptor beta chains were read from a single sample in a study of STAT3 mutations in large granular lymphocyte leukemia. The protocol was immunoSEQ multiplex PCR, while the TCRdb copy is restricted to in-frame clones and leaves out a portion. The data hold tens of thousands of clones, with 70% to 90% observed a single time. Sequencing input: PBMCs. The receptors shown here come from a human donor with T large granular lymphocyte leukemia. Some clones in this sample may be carry-over from other donors' samples. Each CDR3 is given with its conserved first and last residue. D genes are given only for firm matches. The size entry is marked missing in some rows and otherwise reads once, few, many or a size class.

j_call | d_call | clone_size | v_call | cdr3_aa | cdr3_nt
TRBJ2-4 | - | once | TRBV5-1 | CASSLFGGEEENIQYF | TGCGCCAGCAGCTTGTTCGGAGGGGAGGAAGAAAACATTCAGTACTTC
TRBJ1-4 | - | - | TRBV15 | CATSSPGSPGGEQLFF | TGTGCCACCAGCAGTCCTGGATCCCCCGGTGGTGAACAACTGTTTTTT
TRBJ2-3 | - | - | TRBV20-1 | CSSATPDTQYF | TGCAGTTCCGCCACCCCGGATACGCAGTATTTT
TRBJ1-5 | - | once | TRBV10-3 | CAISESAAETTGLYSNQPQHF | TGTGCCATCAGTGAGTCCGCCGCGGAGACAACAGGGTTGTATAGCAATCAGCCCCAGCATTTT
TRBJ2-5 | TRBD2 | - | TRBV5-1 | CASSLGRGGQETQYF | TGCGCCAGCAGCTTGGGGCGGGGGGGGCAAGAGACCCAGTACTTC
TRBJ1-2 | - | few | TRBV30 | CAWSGSSNYGYTF | TGTGCCTGGAGCGGGTCCTCTAACTATGGCTACACCTTC
TRBJ1-5 | - | - | TRBV28 | CASSFLPEYSNQPQHF | TGTGCCAGCAGTTTTTTACCAGAATATAGCAATCAGCCCCAGCATTTT
TRBJ2-7 | - | - | TRBV5-1 | CASSLNLALDEQYF | TGCGCCAGCAGCCTAAACCTAGCGTTGGACGAGCAGTACTTC
TRBJ1-5 | TRBD1 | - | TRBV30 | CAWSARGRGGNQPQHF | TGTGCCTGGAGTGCCAGGGGGCGTGGAGGCAATCAGCCCCAGCATTTT
TRBJ1-3 | - | once | TRBV10-3 | CAISLDFVGNTIYF | TGTGCCATCAGCCTCGATTTTGTAGGCAACACCATATATTTT
TRBJ2-5 | - | - | TRBV5-5 | CASSLKAGQETQYF | TGTGCCAGCAGCTTGAAGGCCGGCCAAGAGACCCAGTACTTC
TRBJ2-7 | - | - | TRBV25-1 | CASSESGTRDYEQYF | TGTGCCAGCAGTGAATCGGGGACAAGGGACTACGAGCAGTACTTC